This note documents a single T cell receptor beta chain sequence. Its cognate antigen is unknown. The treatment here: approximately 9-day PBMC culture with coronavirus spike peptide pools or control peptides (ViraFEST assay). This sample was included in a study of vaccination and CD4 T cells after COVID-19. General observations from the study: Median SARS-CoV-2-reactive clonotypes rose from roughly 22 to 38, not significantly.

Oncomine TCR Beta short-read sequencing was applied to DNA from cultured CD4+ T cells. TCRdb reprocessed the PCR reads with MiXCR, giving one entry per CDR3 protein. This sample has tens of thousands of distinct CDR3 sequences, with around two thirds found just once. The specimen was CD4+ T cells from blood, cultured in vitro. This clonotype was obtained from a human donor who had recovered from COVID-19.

The CDR3 reads CAWRPPGTGIYEQYF. The CDR3 nucleotides are TGTGCCTGGAGGCCCCCCGGGACTGGTATCTACGAGCAGTACTTC. This chain uses TRBV30 with TRBJ2-7; possibly TRBD2 for D (6 bases). Trimming pared 3 bases from V and 3 bases from J, leaving 18 bases between. The V gene's germline CDR1 is GTSNPN and CDR2 SVGIG (reference sequence). This CDR3 contains 15 residues.